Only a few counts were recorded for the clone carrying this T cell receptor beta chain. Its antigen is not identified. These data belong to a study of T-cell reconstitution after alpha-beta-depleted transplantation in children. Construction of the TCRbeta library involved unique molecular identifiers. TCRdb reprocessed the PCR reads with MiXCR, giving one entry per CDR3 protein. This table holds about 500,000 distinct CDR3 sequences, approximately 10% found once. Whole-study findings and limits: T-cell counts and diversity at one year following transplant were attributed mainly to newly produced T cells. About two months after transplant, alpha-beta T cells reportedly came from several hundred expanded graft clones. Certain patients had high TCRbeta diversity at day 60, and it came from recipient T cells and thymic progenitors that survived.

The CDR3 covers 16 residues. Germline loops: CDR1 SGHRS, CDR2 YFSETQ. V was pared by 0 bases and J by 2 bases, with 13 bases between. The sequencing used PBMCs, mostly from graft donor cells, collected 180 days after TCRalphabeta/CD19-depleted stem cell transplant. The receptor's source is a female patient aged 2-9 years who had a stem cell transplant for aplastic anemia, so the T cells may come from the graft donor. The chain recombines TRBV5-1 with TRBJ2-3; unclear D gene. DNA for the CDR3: TGCGCCAGCAGCTTGGCGTCTGCTGTGTTCACAGATACGCAGTATTTT. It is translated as CASSLASAVFTDTQYF. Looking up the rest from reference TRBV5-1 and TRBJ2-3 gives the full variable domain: KAGVTQTPRYLIKTRGQQVTLSCSPISGHRSVSWYQQTPGQGLQFLFEYFSETQRNKGNFPGRFSGRQFSNSRSEMNVSTLELGDSALYLCASSLASAVFTDTQYFGPGTRLTVL.